One T cell receptor (beta chain) is described in this entry. What it binds is not known. This record belongs to a study of cytomegalovirus exposure and HLA in healthy donors. Study findings and constraints: Most observed TCR sequences were rare, whereas some public TCRs were detected in many donors. Researchers counted 164 TCR beta chains as cytomegalovirus-associated.

This table comes from immunoSEQ multiplex PCR, and its TCRdb copy is limited to in-frame clones, with some not included. The table records around 350,000 clones, about nine tenths of them present only once. Among the roughly 110 subjects of the validation cohort, separate from the approximately 700-subject first cohort, were the donors. This CDR3 spans 15 amino acids. CDR1 and CDR2 (germline): SGHRS, YFSETQ. V lost 5 bases to trimming and J lost 0 bases; unmatched junction nucleotides: 3. This clonotype originated in a woman aged 18 to 35 in good health and CMV-seronegative. Sequences were obtained from PBMCs. The V call is TRBV5-1, the J call TRBJ2-5, with 11 bases lining up with TRBD2. CDR3 in DNA: TGCGCCAGCAGTACGACTAGCGGGAACCAAGAGACCCAGTACTTC. Translation gives CASSTTSGNQETQYF.